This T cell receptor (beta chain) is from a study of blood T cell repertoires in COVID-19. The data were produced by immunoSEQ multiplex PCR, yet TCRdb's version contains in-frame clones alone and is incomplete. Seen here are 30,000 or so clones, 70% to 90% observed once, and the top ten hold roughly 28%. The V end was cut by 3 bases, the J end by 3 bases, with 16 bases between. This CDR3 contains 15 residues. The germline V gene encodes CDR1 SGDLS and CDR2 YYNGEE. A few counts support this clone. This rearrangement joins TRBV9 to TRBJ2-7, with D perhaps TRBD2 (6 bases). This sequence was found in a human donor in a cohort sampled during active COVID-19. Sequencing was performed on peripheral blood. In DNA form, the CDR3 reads TGTGCCAGCAGCGCGGGGGATGGGTGGATCTACGAGCAGTACTTC. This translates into CASSAGDGWIYEQYF.